A selection of T cell receptor beta chains follows, all from one sample in a study of T cells in localized non-small cell lung cancer. TCRdb keeps only in-frame clones here, not all; method: immunoSEQ multiplex PCR. Of roughly 35,000 clones in the sample, approximately 94% were seen once. This material consisted of peripheral blood, taken before any cancer treatment. The receptors derive from a female donor over 55 with stage I lung adenocarcinoma. Each CDR3 is given with its conserved first and last residue. The D gene is left open where the match is weak. Rows may omit the clone size; those that give it use once, few, many or a size class.

>TRBD1|TRBV28|TRBJ2-5|.
TGTGCCAGCAGGGCTGACAGGGATCAAGTGACCCAGTACTTC
CASRADRDQVTQYF
>TRBD1|TRBV19|TRBJ2-5|.
TGTGCCAGTAGGCGGCGGACAGGGGGGACCCAGTACTTC
CASRRRTGGTQYF
>.|TRBV27|TRBJ2-3|.
TGTGCCAGCAGTTTATCCGTGGGTTCAGATACGCAGTATTTT
CASSLSVGSDTQYF
>TRBD1|TRBV18|TRBJ2-6|.
TGTGCCAGCTCACCAAACACAGGGACAGGGGGATCTGGGGCCAACGTCCTGACTTTC
CASSPNTGTGGSGANVLTF
>.|TRBV7-6|TRBJ2-3|.
TGTGCCAGCAGCTTAGGAGGAGGTGGGGATACGCAGTATTTT
CASSLGGGGDTQYF
>TRBD1|TRBV29-1|TRBJ2-1|.
TGCAGCGCGGGACAGGGTTACAATGAGCAGTTCTTC
CSAGQGYNEQFF
>.|TRBV5-8|TRBJ1-5|.
TGTGCCAGCAGCTTGGACAGTCATCAGCCCCAGCATTTT
CASSLDSHQPQHF
>.|TRBV18|TRBJ2-1|.
TGTGCCAGCTCGGTGCGAGGCGAGCAGTTCTTC
CASSVRGEQFF
>.|TRBV6-5|TRBJ1-1|.
TGTGCCAGCAGTTACCGGGGAGGTGAAGCTTTCTTT
CASSYRGGEAFF
>.|TRBV5-6|TRBJ1-4|once
TGTGCCAGCAGCTTGGGGTTAGGATCACTTGAAGAAAAACTGTTTTTT
CASSLGLGSLEEKLFF
>.|TRBV2|TRBJ2-1|.
TGTGCCAGCAGGGCAGGCAGGGGTTCCTACAATGAGCAGTTCTTC
CASRAGRGSYNEQFF
>TRBD1|TRBV10-3|TRBJ2-5|.
TGTGCCATCAGTGAGTTCTATTCCGGGACAGGGGATAGGCGAGAGACCCAGTACTTC
CAISEFYSGTGDRRETQYF
>.|TRBV19|TRBJ1-3|.
TGTGCCAGTAGGACGAGACAGGTGGGAAACACCATATATTTT
CASRTRQVGNTIYF
>TRBD1|TRBV7-9|TRBJ2-5|.
TGTGCCAGCAGCTTAACCGGGACAGGGGCCCAAGAGACCCAGTACTTC
CASSLTGTGAQETQYF
>.|TRBV7-2|TRBJ1-2|.
TGTGCCAGCAGCCCCCCTAAAGGGCTGGGGTATGGCTACACCTTC
CASSPPKGLGYGYTF